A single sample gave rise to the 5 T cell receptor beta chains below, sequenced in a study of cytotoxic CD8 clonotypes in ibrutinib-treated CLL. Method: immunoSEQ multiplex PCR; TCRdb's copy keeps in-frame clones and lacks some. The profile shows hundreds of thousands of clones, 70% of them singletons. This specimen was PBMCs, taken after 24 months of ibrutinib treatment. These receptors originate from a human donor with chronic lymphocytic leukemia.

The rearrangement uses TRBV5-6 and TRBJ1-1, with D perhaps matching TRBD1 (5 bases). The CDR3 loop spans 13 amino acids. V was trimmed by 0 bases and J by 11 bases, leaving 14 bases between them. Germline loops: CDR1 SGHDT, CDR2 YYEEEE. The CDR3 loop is CASSLAVAGRAFF. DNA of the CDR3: TGTGCCAGCAGCTTGGCCGTTGCAGGGAGGGCTTTCTTT. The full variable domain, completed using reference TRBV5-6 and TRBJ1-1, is DAGVTQSPTHLIKTRGQQVTLRCSPKSGHDTVSWYQQALGQGPQFIFQYYEEEERQRGNFPDRFSGHQFPNYSSELNVNALLLGDSALYLCASSLAVAGRAFFGQGTRLTVV.

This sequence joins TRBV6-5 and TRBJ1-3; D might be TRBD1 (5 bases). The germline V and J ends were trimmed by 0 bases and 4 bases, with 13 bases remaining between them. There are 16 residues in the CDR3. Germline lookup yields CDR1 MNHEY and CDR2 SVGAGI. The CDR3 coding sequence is TGTGCCAGCAGTTACTCCGGGCCGGGGGTCGGAAACACCATATATTTT. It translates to CASSYSGPGVGNTIYF.

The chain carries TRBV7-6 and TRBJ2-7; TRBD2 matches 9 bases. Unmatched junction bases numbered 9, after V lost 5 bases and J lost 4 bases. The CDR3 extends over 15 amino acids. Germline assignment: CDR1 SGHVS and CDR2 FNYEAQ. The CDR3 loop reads CASSPRTSVIYEQYF. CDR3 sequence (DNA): TGTGCCAGCAGCCCGCGGACTAGCGTGATATACGAGCAGTACTTC.

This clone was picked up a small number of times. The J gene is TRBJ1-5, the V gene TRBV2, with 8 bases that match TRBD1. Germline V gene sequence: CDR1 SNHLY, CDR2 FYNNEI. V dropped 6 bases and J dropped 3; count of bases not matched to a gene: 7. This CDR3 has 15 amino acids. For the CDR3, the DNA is TGTGCCAGCAGGCCGGGACAGGTATACAATCAGCCCCAGCATTTT. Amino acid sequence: CASRPGQVYNQPQHF.

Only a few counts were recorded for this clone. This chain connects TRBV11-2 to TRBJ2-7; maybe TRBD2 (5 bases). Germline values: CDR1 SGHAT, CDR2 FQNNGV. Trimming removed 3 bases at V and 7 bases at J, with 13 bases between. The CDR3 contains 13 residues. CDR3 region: CASSFGFRREQYF. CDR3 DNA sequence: TGTGCCAGCAGCTTCGGGTTTCGGAGGGAGCAGTACTTC.